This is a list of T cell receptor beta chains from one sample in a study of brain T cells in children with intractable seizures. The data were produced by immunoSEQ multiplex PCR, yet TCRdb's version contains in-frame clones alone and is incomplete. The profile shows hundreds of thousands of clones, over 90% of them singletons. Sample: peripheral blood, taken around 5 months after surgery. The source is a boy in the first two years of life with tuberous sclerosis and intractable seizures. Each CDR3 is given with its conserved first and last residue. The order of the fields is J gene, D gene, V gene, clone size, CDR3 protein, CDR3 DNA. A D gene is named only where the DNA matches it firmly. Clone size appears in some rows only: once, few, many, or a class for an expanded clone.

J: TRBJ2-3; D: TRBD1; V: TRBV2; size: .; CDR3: CAKTDRLRTDTQYF; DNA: TGTGCCAAGACGGACAGGTTACGCACAGATACGCAGTATTTT
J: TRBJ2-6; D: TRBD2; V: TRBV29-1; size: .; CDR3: CSVAGGSGANVLTF; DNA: TGCAGCGTTGCGGGGGGGTCTGGGGCCAACGTCCTGACTTTC
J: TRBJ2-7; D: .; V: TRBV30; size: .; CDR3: CAWNSNAYEQYF; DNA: TGTGCCTGGAATTCCAACGCCTACGAGCAGTACTTC
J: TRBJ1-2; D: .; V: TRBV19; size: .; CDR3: CASTPYGTQGIFYGYTF; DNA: TGTGCCAGTACCCCGTACGGGACGCAGGGGATCTTTTATGGCTACACCTTC
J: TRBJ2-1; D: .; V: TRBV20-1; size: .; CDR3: CSAREDNEQFF; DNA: TGCAGTGCCCGAGAAGACAATGAGCAGTTCTTC
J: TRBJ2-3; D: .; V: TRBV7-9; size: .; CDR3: CASSLGLKNDRFDTDTQYF; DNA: TGTGCCAGCAGCTTAGGACTTAAAAATGACAGGTTTGACACAGATACGCAGTATTTT
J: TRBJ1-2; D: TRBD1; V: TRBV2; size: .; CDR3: CASGGTALNYGYTF; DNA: TGTGCCAGCGGAGGGACAGCTCTTAACTATGGCTACACCTTC
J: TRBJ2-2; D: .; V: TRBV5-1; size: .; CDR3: CASSFPKPGELFF; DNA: TGCGCCAGCAGCTTCCCCAAGCCGGGGGAGCTGTTTTTT
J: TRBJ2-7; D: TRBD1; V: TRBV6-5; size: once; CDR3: CASSSDRGVFNEQYF; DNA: TGTGCCAGCAGTTCGGACAGGGGTGTGTTTAACGAGCAGTACTTC
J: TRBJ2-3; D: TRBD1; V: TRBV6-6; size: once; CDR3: CASSPGQGSLVTQYF; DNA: TGTGCCAGCAGCCCGGGACAGGGTAGCTTGGTCACGCAGTATTTT
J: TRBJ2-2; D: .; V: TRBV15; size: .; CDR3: CATSRDWTENTGELFF; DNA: TGTGCCACCAGCAGAGATTGGACGGAAAACACCGGGGAGCTGTTTTTT
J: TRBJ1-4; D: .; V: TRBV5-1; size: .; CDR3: CASSLRGGKVEKLFF; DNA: TGCGCCAGCAGCTTACGCGGAGGGAAGGTGGAAAAACTGTTTTTT
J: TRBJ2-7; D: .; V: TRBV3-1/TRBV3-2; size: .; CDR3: CASSQGGEQYF; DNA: TGTGCCAGCAGCCAAGGGGGCGAGCAGTACTTC
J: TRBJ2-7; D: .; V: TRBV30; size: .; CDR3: CAWSVGTSTYEQYF; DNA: TGTGCCTGGAGTGTAGGGACCTCAACCTACGAGCAGTACTTC
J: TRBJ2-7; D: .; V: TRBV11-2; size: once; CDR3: CASSLAGPSYEQYF; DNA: TGTGCCAGCAGCTTAGCGGGGCCCTCCTACGAGCAGTACTTC
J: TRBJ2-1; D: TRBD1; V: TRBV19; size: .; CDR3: CASNVGGQNYNEQFF; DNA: TGTGCCAGTAATGTAGGGGGACAGAACTACAATGAGCAGTTCTTC
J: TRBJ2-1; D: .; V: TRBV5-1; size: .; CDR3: CASSLTGHTYNEQFF; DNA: TGCGCCAGCAGCTTAACAGGGCATACTTACAATGAGCAGTTCTTC
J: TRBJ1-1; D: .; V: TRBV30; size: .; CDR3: CAWSDGAGRGAFF; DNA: TGTGCCTGGAGCGACGGGGCAGGGAGAGGAGCTTTCTTT
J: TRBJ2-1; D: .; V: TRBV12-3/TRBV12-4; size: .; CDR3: CASRRDFNNEQFF; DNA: TGTGCCAGCAGGCGGGACTTCAACAATGAGCAGTTCTTC
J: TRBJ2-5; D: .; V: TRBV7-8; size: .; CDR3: CASSLAGQPSGETQYF; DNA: TGTGCCAGCAGCTTAGCGGGGCAGCCGTCGGGAGAGACCCAGTACTTC
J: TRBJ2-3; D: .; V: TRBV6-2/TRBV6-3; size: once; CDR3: CASSYSQGVPDTQYF; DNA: TGTGCCAGCAGTTACTCACAGGGTGTCCCAGATACGCAGTATTTT
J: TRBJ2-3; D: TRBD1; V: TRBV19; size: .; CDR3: CASSIGDRGPSGADTQYF; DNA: TGTGCCAGTAGTATTGGGGACAGGGGGCCCAGCGGGGCAGATACGCAGTATTTT
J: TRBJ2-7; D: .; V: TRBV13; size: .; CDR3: CASSNQARHEQYF; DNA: TGTGCCAGCAGCAACCAGGCTAGACACGAGCAGTACTTC
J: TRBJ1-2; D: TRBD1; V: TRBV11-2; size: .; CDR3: CASSPDRGEDYTF; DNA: TGTGCCAGCAGCCCGGACAGGGGGGAGGACTACACCTTC
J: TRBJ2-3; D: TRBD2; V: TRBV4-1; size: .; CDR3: CASSQVPGGGETDTQYF; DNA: TGCGCCAGCAGCCAAGTCCCGGGCGGGGGGGAAACAGATACGCAGTATTTT
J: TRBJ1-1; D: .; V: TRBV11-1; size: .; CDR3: CASSLKRTMNTEAFF; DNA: TGTGCCAGCAGCTTGAAAAGGACTATGAACACTGAAGCTTTCTTT
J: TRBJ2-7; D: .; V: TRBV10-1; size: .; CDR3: CASSGQLTFYEQYF; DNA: TGCGCCAGCAGCGGACAGCTCACGTTCTACGAGCAGTACTTC
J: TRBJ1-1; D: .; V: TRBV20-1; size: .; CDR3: CSAKGFEAFF; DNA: TGCAGTGCTAAGGGGTTTGAAGCTTTCTTT
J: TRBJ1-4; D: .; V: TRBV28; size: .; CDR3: CASTLGPGGGEKLFF; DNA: TGTGCCAGCACCCTAGGGCCGGGGGGTGGTGAAAAACTGTTTTTT
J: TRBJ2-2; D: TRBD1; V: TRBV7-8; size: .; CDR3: CASSRAGQGFRGGLGTGELFF; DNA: TGTGCCAGCAGCCGCGCGGGACAGGGATTTAGGGGGGGCCTTGGCACCGGGGAGCTGTTTTTT
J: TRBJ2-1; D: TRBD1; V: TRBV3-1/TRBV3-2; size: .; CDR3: CASSPYRDRGINEQFF; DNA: TGTGCCAGCAGCCCTTACCGGGACAGGGGAATCAATGAGCAGTTCTTC
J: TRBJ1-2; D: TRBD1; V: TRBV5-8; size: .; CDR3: CASSPTGVAGYTF; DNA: TGTGCCAGCAGCCCGACAGGGGTGGCTGGCTACACCTTC
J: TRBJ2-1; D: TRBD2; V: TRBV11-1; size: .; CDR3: CASSWPGGNNEQFF; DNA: TGTGCCAGCAGCTGGCCGGGGGGTAACAATGAGCAGTTCTTC
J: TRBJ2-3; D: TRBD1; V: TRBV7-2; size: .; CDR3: CASSLEAQGVSTDTQYF; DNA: TGTGCCAGCAGCTTAGAAGCACAGGGGGTGAGCACAGATACGCAGTATTTT
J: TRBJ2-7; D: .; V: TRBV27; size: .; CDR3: CASRAGFSYEQYF; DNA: TGTGCCAGCAGGGCGGGGTTCTCCTACGAGCAGTACTTC
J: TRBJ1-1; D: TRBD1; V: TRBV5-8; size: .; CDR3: CASSFGQGWTEAFF; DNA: TGTGCCAGCAGCTTTGGACAGGGTTGGACTGAAGCTTTCTTT
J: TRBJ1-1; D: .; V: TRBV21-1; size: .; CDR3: CASSKKKGGSNTEAFF; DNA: TGTGCCAGCAGCAAAAAGAAAGGGGGGTCAAACACTGAAGCTTTCTTT